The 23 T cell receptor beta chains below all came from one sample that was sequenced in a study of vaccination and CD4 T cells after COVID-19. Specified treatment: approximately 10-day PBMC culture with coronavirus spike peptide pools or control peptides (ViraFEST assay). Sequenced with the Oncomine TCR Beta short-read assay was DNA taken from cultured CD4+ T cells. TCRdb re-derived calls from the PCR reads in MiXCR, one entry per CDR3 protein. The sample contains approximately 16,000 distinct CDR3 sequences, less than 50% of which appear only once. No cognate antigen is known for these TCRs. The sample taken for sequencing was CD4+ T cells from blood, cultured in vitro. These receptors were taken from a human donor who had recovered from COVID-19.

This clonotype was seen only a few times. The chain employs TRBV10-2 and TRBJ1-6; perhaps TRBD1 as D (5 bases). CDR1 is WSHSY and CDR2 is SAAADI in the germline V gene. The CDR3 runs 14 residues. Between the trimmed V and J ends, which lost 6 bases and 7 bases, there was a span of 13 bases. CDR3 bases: TGCGCCAGCAGGCAGCCAGGGTACAATTCACCCCTCCACTTT. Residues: CASRQPGYNSPLHF.

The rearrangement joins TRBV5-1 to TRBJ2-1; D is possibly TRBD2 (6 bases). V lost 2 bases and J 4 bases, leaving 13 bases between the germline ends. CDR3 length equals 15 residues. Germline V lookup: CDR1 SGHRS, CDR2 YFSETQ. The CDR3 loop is CASSFGGNEYNEQFF. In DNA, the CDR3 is TGCGCCAGCAGCTTCGGCGGGAATGAGTACAATGAGCAGTTCTTC.

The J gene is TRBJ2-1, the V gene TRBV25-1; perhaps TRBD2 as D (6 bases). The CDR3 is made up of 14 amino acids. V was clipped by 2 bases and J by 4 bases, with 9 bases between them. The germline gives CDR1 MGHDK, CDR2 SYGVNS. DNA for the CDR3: TGTGCCAGCAGTGAACGGAGGGTATACAATGAGCAGTTCTTC. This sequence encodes CASSERRVYNEQFF. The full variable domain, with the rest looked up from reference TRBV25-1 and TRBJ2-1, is EADIYQTPRYLVIGTGKKITLECSQTMGHDKMYWYQQDPGMELHLIHYSYGVNSTEKGDLSSESTVSRIRTEHFPLTLESARPSHTSQYLCASSERRVYNEQFFGPGTRLTVL.

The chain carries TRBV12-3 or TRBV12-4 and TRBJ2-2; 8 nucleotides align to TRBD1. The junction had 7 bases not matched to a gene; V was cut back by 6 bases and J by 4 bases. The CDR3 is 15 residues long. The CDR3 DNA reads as TGTGCCAGCAGCCAGGACAGGGCACGCACCGGGGAGCTGTTTTTT. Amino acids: CASSQDRARTGELFF.

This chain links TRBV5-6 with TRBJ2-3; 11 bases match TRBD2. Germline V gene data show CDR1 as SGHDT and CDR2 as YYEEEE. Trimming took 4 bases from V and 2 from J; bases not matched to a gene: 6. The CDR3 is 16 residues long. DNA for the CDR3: TGTGCCAGCAGCGCGGGACTAGCGGAGTTCACAGATACGCAGTATTTT. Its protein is CASSAGLAEFTDTQYF.

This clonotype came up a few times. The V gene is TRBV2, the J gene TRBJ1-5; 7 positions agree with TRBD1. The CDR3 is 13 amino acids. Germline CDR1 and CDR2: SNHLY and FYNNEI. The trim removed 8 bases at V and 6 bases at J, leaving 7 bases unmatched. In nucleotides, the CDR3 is TGTGCCAGCGCGCAGGGGGGATCTCAGCCCCAGCATTTT. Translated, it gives CASAQGGSQPQHF.

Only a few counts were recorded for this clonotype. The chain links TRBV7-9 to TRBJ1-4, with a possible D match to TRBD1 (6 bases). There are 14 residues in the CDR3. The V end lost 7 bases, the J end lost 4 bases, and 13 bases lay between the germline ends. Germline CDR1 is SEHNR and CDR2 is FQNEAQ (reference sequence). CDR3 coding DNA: TGTGCCAGCACTTCACAGGGCGGTAATGAAAAACTGTTTTTT. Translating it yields CASTSQGGNEKLFF.

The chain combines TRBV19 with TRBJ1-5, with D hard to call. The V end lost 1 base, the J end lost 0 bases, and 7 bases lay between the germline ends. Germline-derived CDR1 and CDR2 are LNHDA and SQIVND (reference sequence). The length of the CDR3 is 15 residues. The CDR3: CASSIGSNSNQPQHF. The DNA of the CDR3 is TGTGCCAGTAGTATAGGGTCCAATAGCAATCAGCCCCAGCATTTT.

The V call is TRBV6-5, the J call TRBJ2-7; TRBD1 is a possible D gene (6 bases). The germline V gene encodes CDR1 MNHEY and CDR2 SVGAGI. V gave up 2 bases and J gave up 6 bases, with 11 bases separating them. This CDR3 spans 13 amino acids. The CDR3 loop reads CASSYTGLREQYF. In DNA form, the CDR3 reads TGTGCCAGCAGTTACACAGGGCTGCGCGAGCAGTACTTC.

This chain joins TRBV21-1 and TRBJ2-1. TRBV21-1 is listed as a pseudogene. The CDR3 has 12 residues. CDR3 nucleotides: TGTGCCAGCAGCAAATGCTGTAGAGAGCAGTTCTTC. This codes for CASSKCCREQFF.

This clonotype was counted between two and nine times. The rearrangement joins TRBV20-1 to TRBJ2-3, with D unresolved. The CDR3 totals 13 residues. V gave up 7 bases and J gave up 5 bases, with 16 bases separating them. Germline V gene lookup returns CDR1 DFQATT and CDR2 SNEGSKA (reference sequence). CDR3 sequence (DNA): TGCAGTGTCAAAGTTGGGGATAGAGATACGCAGTATTTT. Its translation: CSVKVGDRDTQYF.

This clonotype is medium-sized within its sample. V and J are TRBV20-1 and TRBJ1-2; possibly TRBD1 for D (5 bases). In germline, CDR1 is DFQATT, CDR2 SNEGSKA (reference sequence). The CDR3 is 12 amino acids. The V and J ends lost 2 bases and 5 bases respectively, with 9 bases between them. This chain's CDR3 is CSARKGSYGYTF. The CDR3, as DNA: TGCAGTGCTAGAAAGGGGAGTTATGGCTACACCTTC.

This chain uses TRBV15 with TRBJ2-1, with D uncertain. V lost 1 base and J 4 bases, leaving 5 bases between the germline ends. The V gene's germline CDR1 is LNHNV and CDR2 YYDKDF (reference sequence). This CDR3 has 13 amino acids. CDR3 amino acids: CATSRALYNEQFF. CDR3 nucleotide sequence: TGTGCCACCAGCAGAGCACTATACAATGAGCAGTTCTTC.

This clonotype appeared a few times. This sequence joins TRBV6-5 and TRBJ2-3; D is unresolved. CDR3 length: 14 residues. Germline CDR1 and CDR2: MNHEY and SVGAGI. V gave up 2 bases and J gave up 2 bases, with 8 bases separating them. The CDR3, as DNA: TGTGCCAGCAGTTACCTGCGGAACACAGATACGCAGTATTTT. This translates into CASSYLRNTDTQYF.

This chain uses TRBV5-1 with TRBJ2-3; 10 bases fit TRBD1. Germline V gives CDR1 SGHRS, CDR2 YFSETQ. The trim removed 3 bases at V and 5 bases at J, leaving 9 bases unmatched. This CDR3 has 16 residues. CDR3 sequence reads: CASSSAGQGSGDTQYF. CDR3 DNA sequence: TGCGCCAGCAGCTCGGCGGGACAGGGGAGTGGAGATACGCAGTATTTT.

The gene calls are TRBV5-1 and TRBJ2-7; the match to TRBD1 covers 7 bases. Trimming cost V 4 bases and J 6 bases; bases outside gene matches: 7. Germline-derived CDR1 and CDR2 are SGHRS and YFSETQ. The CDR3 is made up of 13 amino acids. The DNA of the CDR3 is TGCGCCAGCAGCATGGACAGGAAGGCCGAGCAGTACTTC. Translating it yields CASSMDRKAEQYF.

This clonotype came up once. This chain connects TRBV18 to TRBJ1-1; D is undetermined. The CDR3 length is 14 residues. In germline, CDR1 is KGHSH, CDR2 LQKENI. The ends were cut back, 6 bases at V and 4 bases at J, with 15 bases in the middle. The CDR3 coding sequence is TGTGCCAGCTCGCCGTTGGGAATGAGCACTGAAGCTTTCTTT. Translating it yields CASSPLGMSTEAFF.

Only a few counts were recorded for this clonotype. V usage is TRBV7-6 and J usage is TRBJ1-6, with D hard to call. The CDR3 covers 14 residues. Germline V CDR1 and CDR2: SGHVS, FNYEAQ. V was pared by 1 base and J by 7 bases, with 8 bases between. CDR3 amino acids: CASSLVMENSPLHF. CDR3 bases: TGTGCCAGCAGCTTAGTTATGGAGAATTCACCCCTCCACTTT. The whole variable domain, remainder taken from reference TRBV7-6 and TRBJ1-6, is GAGVSQSPRYKVTKRGQDVALRCDPISGHVSLYWYRQALGQGPEFLTYFNYEAQQDKSGLPNDRFSAERPEGSISTLTIQRTEQRDSAMYRCASSLVMENSPLHFGNGTRLTVT.

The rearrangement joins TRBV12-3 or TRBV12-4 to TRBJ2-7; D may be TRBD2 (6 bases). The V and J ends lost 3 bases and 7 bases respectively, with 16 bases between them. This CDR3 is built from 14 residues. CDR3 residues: CASSFQEGRREQYF. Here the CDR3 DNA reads TGTGCCAGCAGTTTCCAGGAGGGACGGCGGGAGCAGTACTTC.

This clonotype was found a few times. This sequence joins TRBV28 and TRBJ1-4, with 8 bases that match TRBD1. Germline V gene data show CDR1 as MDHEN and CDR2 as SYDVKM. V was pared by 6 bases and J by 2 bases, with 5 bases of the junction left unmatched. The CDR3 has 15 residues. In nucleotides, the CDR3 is TGTGCCAGCAGGGGATCAGGGGGCACTAATGAAAAACTGTTTTTT. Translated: CASRGSGGTNEKLFF.

The CDR3 reads CASRSWDGQERDTQYF. Here the CDR3 DNA reads TGTGCCAGCCGTTCGTGGGACGGGCAGGAAAGGGATACGCAGTATTTT. The chain has TRBV12-3 or TRBV12-4 and TRBJ2-3; D tentatively fits TRBD1 or TRBD2 (5 bases each). This CDR3 is built from 16 residues. The V end lost 8 bases, the J end lost 6 bases, and 24 bases lay between the germline ends.

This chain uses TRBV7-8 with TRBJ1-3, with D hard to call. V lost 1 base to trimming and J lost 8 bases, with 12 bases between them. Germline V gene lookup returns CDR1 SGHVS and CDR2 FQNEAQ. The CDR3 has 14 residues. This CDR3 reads CASSLGPEVDTIYF. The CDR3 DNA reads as TGTGCCAGCAGCTTAGGTCCGGAGGTGGACACCATATATTTT.

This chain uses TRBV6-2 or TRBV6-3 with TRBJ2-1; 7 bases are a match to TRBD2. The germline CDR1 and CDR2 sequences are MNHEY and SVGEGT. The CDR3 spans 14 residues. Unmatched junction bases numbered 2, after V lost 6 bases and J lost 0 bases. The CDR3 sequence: CASRGGVSYNEQFF. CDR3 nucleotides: TGTGCCAGCAGGGGGGGGGTCTCCTACAATGAGCAGTTCTTC.